This record looks at one T cell receptor (beta chain) sequence and its context. Its target is not known. The data belong to a study of T cell responses to AZD1222 COVID-19 vaccine. General observations from the study: Mostly white British, mostly female donors; authors suggested clonal diversity may be underestimated. CD4 TCRs associated with vaccination spanned spike, dominating at 160-218 and 743-854. Only six AZD1222 recipients tested seropositive at baseline. Without day 14 samples, only post-peak T cell repertoires were studied.

Sequenced by immunoSEQ multiplex PCR; TCRdb stores in-frame clones only, minus some. The sample carries 90,000 to 110,000 clones, 88% recorded once. V lost 4 bases and J lost 3; bases outside the gene matches: 5. This CDR3 has 15 residues. CDR1 and CDR2 from the germline V gene are MDHEN and SYDVKM. The material sequenced was peripheral blood, taken on day 0 of AZD1222 vaccination. The chain couples TRBV28 to TRBJ2-5; 10 nucleotides line up with TRBD2. This TCR came from an adult in good health. CDR3 residues: CASSSQLAGKETQYF. CDR3 DNA sequence: TGTGCCAGCAGTTCCCAACTAGCGGGGAAAGAGACCCAGTACTTC.